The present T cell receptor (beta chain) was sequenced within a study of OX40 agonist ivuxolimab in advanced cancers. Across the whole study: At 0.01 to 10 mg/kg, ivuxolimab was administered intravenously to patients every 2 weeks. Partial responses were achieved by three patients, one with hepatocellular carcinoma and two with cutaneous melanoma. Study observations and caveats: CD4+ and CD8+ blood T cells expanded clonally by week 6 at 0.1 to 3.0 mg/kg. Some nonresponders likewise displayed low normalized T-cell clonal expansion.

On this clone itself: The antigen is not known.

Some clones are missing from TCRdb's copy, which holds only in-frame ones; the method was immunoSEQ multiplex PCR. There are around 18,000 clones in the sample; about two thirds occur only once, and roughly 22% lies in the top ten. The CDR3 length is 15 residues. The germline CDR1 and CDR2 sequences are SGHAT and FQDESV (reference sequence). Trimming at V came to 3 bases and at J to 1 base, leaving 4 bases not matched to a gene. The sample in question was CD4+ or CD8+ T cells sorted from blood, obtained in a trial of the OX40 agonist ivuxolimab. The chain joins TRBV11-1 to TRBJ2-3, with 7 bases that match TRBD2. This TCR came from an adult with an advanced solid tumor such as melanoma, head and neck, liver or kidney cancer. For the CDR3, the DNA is TGTGCCAGCAGCTTGCTAGCGGATGGCACAGATACGCAGTATTTT. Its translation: CASSLLADGTDTQYF.